Given below is one T cell receptor beta chain in context. This clonotype was counted at least ten times. It lacks a known antigen. No base-level quality is on record; no much larger clone is a single base apart. The library relied on PCR. The sample was run on an Illumina HiSeq 2500. TCR library preparation used molecular barcoding, with unique molecular identifiers applied to normalize quantification of the TCRbeta repertoire. TCRdb reprocessing: public reads trimmed at Q25 with fastp, clones called with MiXCR, in-frame beta chains kept. Under each unique CDR3 protein, matching rows form one entry showing the most common genes and DNA. This sample holds roughly 590,000 distinct CDR3 sequences; approximately 15% were observed only once. Of the sample, approximately 1.1% falls within the top ten clones. The data stem from a study of T-cell reconstitution after alpha-beta-depleted transplantation in children (dated by TCRdb to about 2016). As for the study more broadly: The study quantitatively tracked T-cell immune reconstitution after TCRalphabeta/CD19-depleted allogeneic hematopoietic cell transplantation in children using TCR repertoire profiling.

The CDR3 covers 13 residues, taking in both the cysteine and the phenylalanine. Of the read, only the CDR3 DNA is kept; its 39 bases are in frame from base 1. The V and J ends are trimmed by 5 bases and 6 bases, leaving 14 bases between them. CDR1 DFQATT and CDR2 SNEGSKA are derived from the germline V gene (reference sequence). Recombination joined TRBV20-1 with TRBJ2-1; the D region possibly corresponds to TRBD2 (7 bases align). This TCR was recovered from a human donor who donated a stem cell graft to a child with acute myeloid leukemia. The sequenced sample was PBMCs from the stem cell graft donor, obtained from the stem cell graft. CDR3 region: CSAPRGGANEQFF. The DNA reads as follows: TGCAGTGCTCCGAGGGGGGGGGCCAATGAGCAGTTCTTC.